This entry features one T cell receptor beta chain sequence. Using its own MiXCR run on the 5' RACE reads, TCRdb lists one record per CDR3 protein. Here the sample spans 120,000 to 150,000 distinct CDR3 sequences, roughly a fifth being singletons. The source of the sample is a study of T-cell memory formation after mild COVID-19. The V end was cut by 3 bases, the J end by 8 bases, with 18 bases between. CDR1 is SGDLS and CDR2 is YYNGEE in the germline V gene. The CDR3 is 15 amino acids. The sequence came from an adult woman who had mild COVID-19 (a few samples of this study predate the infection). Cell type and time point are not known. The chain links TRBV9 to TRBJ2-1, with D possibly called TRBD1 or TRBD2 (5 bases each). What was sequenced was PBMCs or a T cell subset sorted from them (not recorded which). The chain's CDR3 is CASSATGITRDEQFF. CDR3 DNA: TGTGCCAGCAGCGCGACCGGGATAACCAGGGATGAGCAGTTCTTC.